This TCR beta chain was captured by sequencing in a study of Graves' ophthalmopathy and Graves' hyperthyroidism. TCR beta CDR3 amplification used RNA transcripts. First-round RT-PCR with HTBI primers preceded a second-round multiplex PCR. MiXCR was run by TCRdb on the multiplex PCR reads, yielding one entry per CDR3 protein. Of a few hundred thousand distinct CDR3 sequences in the sample, approximately 20% are singletons; the top ten hold 1.5% to 2%. V trimming: 6 bases; J trimming: 0 bases; junction bases outside the gene matches: 12. The CDR3 contains 17 residues. Per the germline V gene, CDR1 is MNHEY and CDR2 is SMNVEV (reference sequence). This clonotype came up many times. In donors with ophthalmopathy, activity was moderate-to-severe, with CAS ≥3, NOSPECS ≥4 and duration under 3 months. Pregnant or lactating patients and those with other autoimmune diseases or uncontrolled infections were excluded. The PBMC fraction was derived from about 9.5 ml of fresh peripheral blood.

The source material was peripheral blood. This clonotype originated in a woman in her late teens or twenties with Graves' ophthalmopathy. The V call is TRBV27, the J call TRBJ2-7, with TRBD2 identical over 9 bases. The chain's CDR3 is CASSPSGAGGPSYEQYF. In DNA, the CDR3 is TGTGCCAGCAGCCCAAGTGGGGCGGGAGGGCCCTCCTACGAGCAGTACTTC.